Included here is one T cell receptor beta chain sequence, with context. No cognate antigen has been identified for it. No base qualities exist here, and no much larger clone lies one base off it. In total, over 600 healthy bone marrow donors made up the cohort. At the time of sampling, every cohort member was nominally healthy, though immune exposures that went unrecorded were likely present. The donor tested CMV seronegative, placing the donor among the 350 to 400 seronegative members of the cohort. A peripheral blood sample was collected from each donor, and TCR beta sequencing was performed on peripheral blood mononuclear cells. Genomic DNA was extracted from the blood cell samples with the Qiagen DNeasy Blood Extraction Kit. These data originate in a study of cytomegalovirus exposure and HLA in healthy donors (dated by TCRdb to 2016 to 2017). Context from the whole study: An earlier analysis of 550 to 700 of the donors reported 250 to 350 Gb of sequence data and 117 million unique TCR beta sequences from 150 million to 200 million T cells. An early release covering about 600 HLA-typed donors comprised about 300 gigabases of sequencing data and some 79 million unique TCR sequences. Of the 300 to 450 genotyped donors, 81% fell in the genetic ancestry cluster associated with self-reported Caucasian donors. The study aimed to test whether cataloging public T cell receptors could reveal signatures of past pathogen exposure. Using immunosequencing, the study profiled T cell repertoires from 666 subjects and related those repertoires to cytomegalovirus serostatus. A separate validation cohort of over a hundred different subjects was used in addition to the approximately 610-subject first cohort. High-throughput TCR immunosequencing, statistical association of individual TCRs with disease status, and machine learning were combined to predict cytomegalovirus infection status. A later analysis re-examined previously published TCR beta repertoires from just over 650 donors and added high-resolution HLA genotyping to investigate patterns of TCR occurrence. In the later analysis, no new phenotypic data were used to find candidate immune exposures; instead, reliance was placed on TCR beta sequences and their occurrence across donors. An earlier analysis of 450 to 750 of the donors used high-throughput TCR beta sequencing to judge whether each TCR beta V gene segment behaved as functional or pseudogenic. Donor age, sex, ethnicity and CMV serostatus were collected together with the repertoire data. Genome-wide SNP genotypes for about 65% of the roughly 670 donors were used in a later genetic analysis, which treated that subset as a discovery cohort. Every repertoire in the discovery cohort had been generated on one and the same sequencing platform. Both class I and class II loci were covered by HLA typing, at four-digit resolution. The number of donors typed differed by locus, with roughly 620-630 for A, B, C, DRB1 and DQB1, roughly 550 for DQA1, about 610 for DPA1, and roughly 450 for DPB1. About five DR-DQ haplotypes were handled as single units for association and clustering because linkage in the cohort was strong. On average, 235,054 unique TCR beta nucleotide sequences were sequenced per donor among about 400 genotyped donors of the cohort, with about 17% of those sequences being non-productive.

Here is what the overall study found, with its caveats: A later analysis reported that several top co-occurrence clusters appeared linked to parvovirus B19, influenza, CMV and Epstein-Barr virus. Roughly uniform sequencing depth across donors was assumed in presence/absence analyses, although this assumption may not hold. The cohort was sequenced for TCR beta chains only, and without alpha or paired-chain data the features that could be detected were limited. In both the original and validation cohorts, the classifier was reported to diagnose cytomegalovirus status with high specificity and sensitivity. A later analysis found that HLA-associated TCR beta chains were more clonally expanded and had lower generation probabilities than equally common non-associated chains. In a later analysis, more than 15,000 TCR beta sequences were associated with specific HLA alleles at a false discovery rate of 0.05. The 87-base-pair reads could not distinguish some IMGT-functional V segments, including TRBV6-2 and TRBV6-3, so those segments were excluded. Because HLA typing was missing for some donors at each locus, association tests included only the typed subset. In the study, 164 TCR beta chains were listed as associated with cytomegalovirus. According to the authors, the approach could potentially be generalized to other disease states and immunological phenotypes. According to a later genetic analysis, donors in an Asian-associated ancestry cluster had fewer N-insertions in productive TCRs than the roughly 700-donor mean. While some public TCRs were present in many individuals, most TCR sequences turned up only very rarely across donors. Roughly 15 rarely observed V segments, including chromosome 9 orphons, were excluded from the earlier analysis of some 590 of the donors because counts were too low. A later analysis found that TCR association rates varied across HLA loci, with DRB1 alleles showing the most associated TCRs and HLA-C alleles the fewest. A further reported finding was that TCR beta sequences accurately predicted the HLA-A and HLA-B alleles for most subjects in the first cohort. In an earlier analysis of about 600 of the donors, most TCR beta V segments appeared in productive rearrangements about 87% or about 30% of the time, broadly matching IMGT annotations. For the cohort, immune exposure information was limited to CMV serostatus. Three of the identified cytomegalovirus-associated TCR beta chains were confirmed in vitro to be specific for cytomegalovirus antigens. Correlated functional status among segregating V segments might reflect linkage disequilibrium, but an unknown experimental factor could not be ruled out. Most CMV-associated TCR beta chains appeared to be HLA-restricted in a later analysis, and the HLA associations seemed to be driven largely by CMV exposure. The sequencing pipeline was judged likely to have produced a cluster of highly shared sequence variants as a technical artifact. When HLA alleles, especially DR and DQ, strongly co-occurred, TCR associations were difficult to assign to individual alleles. A later genetic analysis associated a missense DCLRE1C variant with V-gene and J-gene trimming of TCR beta chains, and an independent cohort replicated the association.

V loses 4 bases at its end and J loses 8 bases; junction bases beyond the gene matches: 11. From its cysteine to its phenylalanine, the CDR3 spans 15 amino acids. The entry retains the CDR3 DNA only, 45 bases that are in frame from base 1. For CDR1 and CDR2, the germline V gene lists SGHDT and YYEEEE. The library was produced with the immunoSEQ multiplex PCR assay. For the multiplex PCR, a mixture combining 60 forward primers for TCR Vbeta segments and 13 reverse primers for TCR Jbeta segments was used. A multiplex PCR assay on genomic DNA amplified the CDR3 region of rearranged TCR beta genes. The Illumina HiSeq System was used to sequence the amplified TCR beta libraries as 87-base-pair reads. Per the original workflow: In a later analysis, about 80 million unique TCR beta chains were counted across the 650 to 750 repertoires, and about 10 million of these chains were shared by at least two donors. A nearest-neighbor algorithm error-corrected the raw reads and collapsed the reads into unique sequences, merging closely related sequences to remove PCR and sequencing errors. Alignment of CDR3 sequences to IMGT reference sequences was used to assign V, D and J gene segments. For a sequence to be retained, a match of at least six nucleotides was required to both a V gene segment and a J gene segment. Rearrangements were called productive when the CDR3 lacked stop codons and stayed in frame with V and J; all others were non-productive. Following IMGT convention, CDR3 was defined as the stretch from the second conserved V-encoded cysteine to the conserved J-encoded phenylalanine. In an earlier analysis of more than 550 of the donors, sequences lacking an unambiguous match to a single V gene segment were excluded. An earlier analysis of fewer than 750 of the donors called V segments functional above 56.7% productive rearrangements and segregating when the between-donor standard deviation exceeded 5%. To diagnose cytomegalovirus status from the catalog of TCR beta chain sequences, a statistical classification framework was built. In a later analysis, V and J genes were assigned by comparing TCR nucleotide sequences against IMGT/GENE-DB human TR gene sequences. A later analysis assigned CDR3 sequences and most-parsimonious VDJ recombination scenarios with the TCRdist pipeline. A later analysis defined each TCR beta chain by its CDR3 amino acid sequence plus V-gene family, and excluded reads lacking a unique V-gene family. To address suspected cross-contamination and a sequencing artifact, a later analysis removed around 600 highly shared, low-generation-probability nucleotide sequences. In a later analysis, a clonal expansion index for each public chain was calculated from normalized within-repertoire ranks of inferred template counts. In a later analysis, generation probabilities were computed using a VDJ recombination model fitted to out-of-frame rearrangements, and the results were checked against IGoR. Hypergeometric tests were used in a later analysis to score TCR-TCR, TCR-HLA and TCR-CMV co-occurrence, with a repertoire-size bias correction applied to the TCR pairs. False discovery rates were estimated in a later analysis by permuting HLA or CMV assignments 20 times. In a later analysis, co-occurring TCRs were grouped using DBSCAN, and TCRdist sequence similarity was added for clustering within HLA-allele-positive subsets. Repertoires with fewer than 30,000 or more than 120,000 public chains were left out of co-occurrence clustering, as were about 5 repertoires with anomalous nucleotide sharing. Imported from immuneACCESS, the table was reduced by TCRdb to in-frame sequences with V and J called. These copies leave out some clones; in studies compared against another copy, an unresolved V gene accounts for under half, and the cause of the remainder is not known. D and trimming were read from the DNA, whereas the V and J calls and clone size are those reported in that table. The table for this sample lists a few hundred thousand clones; over 90% of them were counted only once. The ten largest clones represent 1.7% of the sample.

The source of this sequence is a girl aged 2 to 10 in good health and CMV-seronegative. The chain is made from TRBV5-6 and TRBJ1-4, and 7 junctional nucleotides match TRBD1. The specimen was PBMCs. The CDR3 corresponds to CASSLSRQGREKLFF. The DNA sequence is given as TGTGCCAGCAGCCTTTCGAGACAGGGAAGGGAAAAACTGTTTTTT.